The TCR beta chain under discussion was sequenced for a study of cytomegalovirus exposure and HLA in healthy donors. The germline gives CDR1 SNHLY, CDR2 FYNNEI. This CDR3 comprises 13 residues. With 2 bases removed from V and 8 bases from J, the gap between germline ends came to 12 bases. PCR was performed using 60 Vbeta and 13 Jbeta primers. TCRdb keeps only in-frame clones here, not all; method: immunoSEQ multiplex PCR. The sample contains about 190,000 clones, 81% of which appear only once. This sequence was found in a man aged 35 to 55 in good health and CMV-seropositive. V is TRBV2 and J is TRBJ1-2, with no clear D. The sequenced sample consisted of PBMCs. DNA for the CDR3: TGTGCCAGCAGTGAATCGGGTAGGGAGGGCTACACCTTC. The encoded protein is CASSESGREGYTF.